A selection of T cell receptor beta chains follows, all from one sample in a study of CD8+ T cells in alopecia areata. Repertoires were generated with immunoSEQ multiplex PCR, while TCRdb's copy carries only in-frame clones and drops some. The table records 130,000 or so clones, around 60% of them present only once. This specimen was CD4+ T cells sorted from blood, taken at week 4, from a patient treated with tofacitinib. Receptors were obtained from a human donor with alopecia areata. The conserved cysteine and the conserved F or W are not part of the CDR3 here. A D gene is named only where the DNA matches it firmly.

11	NA	TRBV18	ASSPEGPYEQY
10	NA	TRBV7-2	ASSLTGGGYT
13	NA	TRBV5-4	ASSLAKGEYNEQF
13	TRBD1	TRBV7-3	ASSLSGQATYGYT
12	NA	TRBV2	ASSAIWGDTEAF
11	NA	TRBV30	AAPGQKGDEQF
11	NA	TRBV5-1	ASSLVGDSPLH
15	TRBD1	TRBV5-1	ASSIQGAASTVYGYT
12	NA	TRBV2	ASSGHTGANVLT
15	NA	TRBV5-1	ASSPLGRAGRYNEQF